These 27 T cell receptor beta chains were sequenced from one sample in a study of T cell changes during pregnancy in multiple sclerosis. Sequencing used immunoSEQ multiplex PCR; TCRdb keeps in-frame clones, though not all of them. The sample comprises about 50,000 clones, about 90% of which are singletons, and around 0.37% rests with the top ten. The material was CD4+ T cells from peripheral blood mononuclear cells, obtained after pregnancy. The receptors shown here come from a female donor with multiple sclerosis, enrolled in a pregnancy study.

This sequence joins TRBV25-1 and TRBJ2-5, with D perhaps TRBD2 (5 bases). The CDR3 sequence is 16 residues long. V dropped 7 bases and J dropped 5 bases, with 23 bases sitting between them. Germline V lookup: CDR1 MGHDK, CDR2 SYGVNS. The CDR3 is CASTVGSLTRGETQYF. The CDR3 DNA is TGTGCCAGCACTGTGGGTTCATTAACCCGCGGGGAGACCCAGTACTTC.

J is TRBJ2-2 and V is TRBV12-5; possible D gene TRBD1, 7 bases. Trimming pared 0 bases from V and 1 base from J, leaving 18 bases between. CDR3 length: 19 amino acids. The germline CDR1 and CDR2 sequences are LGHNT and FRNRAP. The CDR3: CASGLVWPRGTVNTGELFF. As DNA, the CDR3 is TGTGCTAGTGGTTTGGTATGGCCCCGCGGGACAGTGAACACCGGGGAGCTGTTTTTT.

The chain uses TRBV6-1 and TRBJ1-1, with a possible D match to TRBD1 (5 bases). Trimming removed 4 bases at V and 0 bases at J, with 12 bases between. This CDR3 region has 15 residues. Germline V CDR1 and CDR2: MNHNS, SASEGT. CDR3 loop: CASSVHRLMNTEAFF. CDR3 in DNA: TGTGCCAGCAGTGTCCACAGGCTCATGAACACTGAAGCTTTCTTT.

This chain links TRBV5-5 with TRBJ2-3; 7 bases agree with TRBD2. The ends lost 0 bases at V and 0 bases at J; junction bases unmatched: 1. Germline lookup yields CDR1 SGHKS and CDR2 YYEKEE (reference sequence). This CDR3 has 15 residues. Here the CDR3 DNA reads TGTGCCAGCAGCTTGGGCGGGAGTAGCACAGATACGCAGTATTTT. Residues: CASSLGGSSTDTQYF. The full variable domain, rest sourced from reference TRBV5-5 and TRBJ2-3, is DAGVTQSPTHLIKTRGQQVTLRCSPISGHKSVSWYQQVLGQGPQFIFQYYEKEERGRGNFPDRFSARQFPNYSSELNVNALLLGDSALYLCASSLGGSSTDTQYFGPGTRLTVL.

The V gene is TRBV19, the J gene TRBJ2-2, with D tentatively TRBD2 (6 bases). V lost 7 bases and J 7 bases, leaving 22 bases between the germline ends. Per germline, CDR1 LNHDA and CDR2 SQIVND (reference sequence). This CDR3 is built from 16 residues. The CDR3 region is CASTIRSGLKGGELFF. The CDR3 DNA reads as TGTGCCAGTACCATACGGAGCGGACTAAAGGGCGGGGAGCTGTTTTTT. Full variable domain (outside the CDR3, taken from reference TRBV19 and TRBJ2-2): DGGITQSPKYLFRKEGQNVTLSCEQNLNHDAMYWYRQDPGQGLRLIYYSQIVNDFQKGDIAEGYSVSREKKESFPLTVTSAQKNPTAFYLCASTIRSGLKGGELFFGEGSRLTVL.

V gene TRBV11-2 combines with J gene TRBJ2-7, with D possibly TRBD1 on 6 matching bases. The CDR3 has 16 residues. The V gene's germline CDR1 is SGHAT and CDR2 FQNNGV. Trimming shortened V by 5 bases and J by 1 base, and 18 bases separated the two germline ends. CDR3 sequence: CASSPPTGSLSYEQYF. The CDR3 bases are TGTGCCAGCAGCCCGCCGACAGGATCTCTTTCCTACGAGCAGTACTTC.

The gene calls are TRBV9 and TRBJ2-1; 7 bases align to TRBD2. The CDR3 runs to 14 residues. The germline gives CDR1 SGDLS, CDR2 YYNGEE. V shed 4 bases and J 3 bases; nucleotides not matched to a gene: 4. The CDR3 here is CASSFRDYYNEQFF. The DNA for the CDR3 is TGTGCCAGCAGCTTCCGGGACTACTACAATGAGCAGTTCTTC.

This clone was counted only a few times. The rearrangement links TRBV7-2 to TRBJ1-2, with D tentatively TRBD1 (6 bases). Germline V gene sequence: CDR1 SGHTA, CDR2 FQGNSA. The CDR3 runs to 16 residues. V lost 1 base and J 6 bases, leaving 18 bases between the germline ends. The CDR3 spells CASSLGRAGRGDGYTF. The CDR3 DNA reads TGTGCCAGCAGCTTAGGCCGGGCAGGGAGGGGGGATGGCTACACCTTC.

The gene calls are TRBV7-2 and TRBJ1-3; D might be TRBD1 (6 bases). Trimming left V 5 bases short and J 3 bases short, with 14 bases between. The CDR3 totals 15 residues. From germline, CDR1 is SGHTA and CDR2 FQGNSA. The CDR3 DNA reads TGTGCCAGCAGCCCAGTTGGGACAAGTGGAAACACCATATATTTT. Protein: CASSPVGTSGNTIYF. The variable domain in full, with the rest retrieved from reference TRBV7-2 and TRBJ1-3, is GAGVSQSPSNKVTEKGKDVELRCDPISGHTALYWYRQSLGQGLEFLIYFQGNSAPDKSGLPSDRFSAERTGGSVSTLTIQRTQQEDSAVYLCASSPVGTSGNTIYFGEGSWLTVV.

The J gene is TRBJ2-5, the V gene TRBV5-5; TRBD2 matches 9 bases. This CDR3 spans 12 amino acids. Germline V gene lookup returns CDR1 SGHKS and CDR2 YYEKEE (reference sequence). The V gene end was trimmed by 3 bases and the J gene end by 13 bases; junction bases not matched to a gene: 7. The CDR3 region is CASSSWRGGSYF. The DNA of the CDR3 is TGTGCCAGCAGCTCGTGGCGGGGGGGGTCGTACTTC. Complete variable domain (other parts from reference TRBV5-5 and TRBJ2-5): DAGVTQSPTHLIKTRGQQVTLRCSPISGHKSVSWYQQVLGQGPQFIFQYYEKEERGRGNFPDRFSARQFPNYSSELNVNALLLGDSALYLCASSSWRGGSYFGPGTRLLVL.

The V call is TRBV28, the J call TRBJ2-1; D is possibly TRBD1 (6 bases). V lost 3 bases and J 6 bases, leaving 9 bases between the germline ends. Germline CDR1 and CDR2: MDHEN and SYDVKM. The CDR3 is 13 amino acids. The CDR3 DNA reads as TGTGCCAGCAGTTTTCAGGGGCCCAATGAGCAGTTCTTC. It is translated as CASSFQGPNEQFF. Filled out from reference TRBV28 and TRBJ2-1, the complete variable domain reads DVKVTQSSRYLVKRTGEKVFLECVQDMDHENMFWYRQDPGLGLRLIYFSYDVKMKEKGDIPEGYSVSREKKERFSLILESASTNQTSMYLCASSFQGPNEQFFGPGTRLTVL.

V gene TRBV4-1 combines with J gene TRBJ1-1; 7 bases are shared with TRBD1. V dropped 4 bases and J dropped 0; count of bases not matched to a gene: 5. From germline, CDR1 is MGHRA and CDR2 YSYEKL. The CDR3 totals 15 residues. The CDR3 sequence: CASSRTGAMNTEAFF. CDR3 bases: TGCGCCAGCAGCCGAACAGGGGCAATGAACACTGAAGCTTTCTTT.

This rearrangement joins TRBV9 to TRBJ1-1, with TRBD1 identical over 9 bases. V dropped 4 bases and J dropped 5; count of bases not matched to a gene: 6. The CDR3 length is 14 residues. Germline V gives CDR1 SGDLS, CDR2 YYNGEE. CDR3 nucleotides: TGTGCCAGCAGCCCCGGACAGGGGAGAACTGAAGCTTTCTTT. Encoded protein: CASSPGQGRTEAFF.

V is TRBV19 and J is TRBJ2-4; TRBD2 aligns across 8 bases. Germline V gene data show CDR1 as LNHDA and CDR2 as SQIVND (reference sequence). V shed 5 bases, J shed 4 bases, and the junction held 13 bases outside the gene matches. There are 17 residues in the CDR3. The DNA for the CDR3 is TGTGCCAGTAGTCAGCCTTCCGACGGGAGGGGGAAAAACATTCAGTACTTC. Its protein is CASSQPSDGRGKNIQYF.

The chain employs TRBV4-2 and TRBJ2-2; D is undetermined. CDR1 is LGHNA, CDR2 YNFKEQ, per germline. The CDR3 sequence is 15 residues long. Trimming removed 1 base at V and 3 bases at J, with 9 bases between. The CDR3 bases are TGTGCCAGCAGCCAAGGGCTAGTAGACACCGGGGAGCTGTTTTTT. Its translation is CASSQGLVDTGELFF.

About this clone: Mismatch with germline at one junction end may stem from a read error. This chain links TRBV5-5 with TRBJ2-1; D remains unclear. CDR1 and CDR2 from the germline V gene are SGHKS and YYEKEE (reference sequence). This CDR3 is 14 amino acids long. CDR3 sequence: CASSFMGDYNEQFF. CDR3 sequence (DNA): TGTGCCAGCAGCTTTATGGGCGATTACAATGAACAGTTCTTC.

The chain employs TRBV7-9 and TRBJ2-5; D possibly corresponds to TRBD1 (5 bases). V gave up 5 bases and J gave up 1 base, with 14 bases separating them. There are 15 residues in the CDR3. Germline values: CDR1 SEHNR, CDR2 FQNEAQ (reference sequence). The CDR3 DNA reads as TGTGCCAGCAGCCGGACATCAGGGTTCCAAGAGACCCAGTACTTC. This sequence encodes CASSRTSGFQETQYF.

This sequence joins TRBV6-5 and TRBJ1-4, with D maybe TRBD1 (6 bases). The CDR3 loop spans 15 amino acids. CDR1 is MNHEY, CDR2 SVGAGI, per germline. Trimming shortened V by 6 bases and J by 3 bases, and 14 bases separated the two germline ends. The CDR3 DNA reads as TGTGCCAGCAGGACCACCGGGACACCTAATGAAAAACTGTTTTTT. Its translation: CASRTTGTPNEKLFF.

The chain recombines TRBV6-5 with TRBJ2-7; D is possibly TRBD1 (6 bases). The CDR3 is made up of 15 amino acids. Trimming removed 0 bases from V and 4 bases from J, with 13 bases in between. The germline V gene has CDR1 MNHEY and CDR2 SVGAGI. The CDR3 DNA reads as TGTGCCAGCAGTTACTCCCCAGGGGCGCTTTACGAGCAGTACTTC. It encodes CASSYSPGALYEQYF.

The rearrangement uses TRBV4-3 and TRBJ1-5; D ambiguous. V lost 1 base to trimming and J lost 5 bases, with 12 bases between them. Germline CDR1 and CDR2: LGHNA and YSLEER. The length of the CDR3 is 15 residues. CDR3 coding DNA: TGCGCCAGCAGCCAAGGGGCGGGTGGGGATCAGCCCCAGCATTTT. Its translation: CASSQGAGGDQPQHF.

The CDR3 loop is CASSGRQGGQPQHF. The CDR3 DNA follows: TGTGCCAGCAGTGGCAGACAGGGCGGGCAGCCCCAGCATTTT. This chain joins TRBV2 and TRBJ1-5; 7 bases map to TRBD1. Looked up from germline, CDR1 is SNHLY and CDR2 is FYNNEI. After removal of 4 bases from V and 7 bases from J, the junction contained 7 bases not matched to a gene. The CDR3 runs 14 residues.

The CDR3 bases are TGCGCCAGCAGCCAAGGGAGCCTAGCGGGAGGGCCTGGGTACCAAGAGACCCAGTACTTC. Its protein product is CASSQGSLAGGPGYQETQYF. This sequence joins TRBV4-1 and TRBJ2-5; TRBD2 matches 12 bases. CDR3 length equals 20 residues. Germline CDR1 reads MGHRA; CDR2 reads YSYEKL. J was trimmed by 0 bases and V by 1 base; bases with no gene match: 12.

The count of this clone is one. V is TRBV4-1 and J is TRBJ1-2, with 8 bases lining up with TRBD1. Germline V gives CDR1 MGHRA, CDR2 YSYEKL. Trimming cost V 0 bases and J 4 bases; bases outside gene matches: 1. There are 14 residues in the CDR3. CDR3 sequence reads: CASSQEDRAYGYTF. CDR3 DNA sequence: TGCGCCAGCAGCCAAGAGGACAGGGCCTATGGCTACACCTTC.

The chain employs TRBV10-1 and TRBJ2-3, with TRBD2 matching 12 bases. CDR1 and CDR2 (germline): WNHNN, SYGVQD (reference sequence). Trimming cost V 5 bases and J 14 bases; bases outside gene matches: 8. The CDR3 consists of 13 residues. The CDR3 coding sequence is TGCGCCAGCAGTCCCCCGACTAGCGGGAGTTGGTATTTT. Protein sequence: CASSPPTSGSWYF.

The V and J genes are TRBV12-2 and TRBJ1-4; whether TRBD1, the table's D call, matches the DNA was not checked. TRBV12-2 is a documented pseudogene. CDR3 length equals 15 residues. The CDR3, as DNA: TGTGCAAGTCGAAACAGGGCAATATCACAGGAAAAACTGTTTTTT. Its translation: CASRNRAISQEKLFF.

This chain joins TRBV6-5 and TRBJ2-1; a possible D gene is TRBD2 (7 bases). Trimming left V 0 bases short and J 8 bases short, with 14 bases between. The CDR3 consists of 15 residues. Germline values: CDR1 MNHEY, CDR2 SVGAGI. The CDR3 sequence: CASSYSGGLRDEQFF. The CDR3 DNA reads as TGTGCCAGCAGTTACTCGGGGGGGCTTCGGGATGAGCAGTTCTTC.

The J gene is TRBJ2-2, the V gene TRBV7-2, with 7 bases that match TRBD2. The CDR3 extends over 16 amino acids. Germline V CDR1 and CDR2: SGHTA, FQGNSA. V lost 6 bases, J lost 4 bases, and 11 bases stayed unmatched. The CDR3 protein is CASSHIAGWGTGELFF. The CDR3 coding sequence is TGTGCCAGCAGTCATATAGCGGGTTGGGGCACCGGGGAGCTGTTTTTT. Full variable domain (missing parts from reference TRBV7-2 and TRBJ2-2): GAGVSQSPSNKVTEKGKDVELRCDPISGHTALYWYRQSLGQGLEFLIYFQGNSAPDKSGLPSDRFSAERTGGSVSTLTIQRTQQEDSAVYLCASSHIAGWGTGELFFGEGSRLTVL.